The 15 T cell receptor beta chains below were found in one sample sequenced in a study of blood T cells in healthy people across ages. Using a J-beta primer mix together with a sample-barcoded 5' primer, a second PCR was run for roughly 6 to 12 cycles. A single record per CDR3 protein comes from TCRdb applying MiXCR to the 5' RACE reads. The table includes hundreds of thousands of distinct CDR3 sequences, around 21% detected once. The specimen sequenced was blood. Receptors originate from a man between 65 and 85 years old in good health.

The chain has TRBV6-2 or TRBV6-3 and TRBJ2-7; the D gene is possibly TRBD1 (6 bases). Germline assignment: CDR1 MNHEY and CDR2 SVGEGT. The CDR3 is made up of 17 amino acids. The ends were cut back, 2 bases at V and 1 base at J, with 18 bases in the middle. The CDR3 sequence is CASSYLQGRKSSYEQYF. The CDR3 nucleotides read TGTGCCAGCAGTTACCTACAGGGAAGAAAAAGTTCCTACGAGCAGTACTTC.

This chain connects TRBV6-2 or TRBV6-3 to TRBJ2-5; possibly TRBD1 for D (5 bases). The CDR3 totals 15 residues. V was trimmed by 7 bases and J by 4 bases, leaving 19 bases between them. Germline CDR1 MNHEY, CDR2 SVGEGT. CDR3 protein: CASIGANLLGETQYF. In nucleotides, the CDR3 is TGTGCCAGCATTGGGGCCAATCTATTGGGAGAGACCCAGTACTTC.

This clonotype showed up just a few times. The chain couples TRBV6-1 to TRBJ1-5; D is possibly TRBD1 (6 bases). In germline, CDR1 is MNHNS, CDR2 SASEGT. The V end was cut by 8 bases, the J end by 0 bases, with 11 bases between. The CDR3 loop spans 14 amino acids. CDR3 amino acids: CASSDRYSNQPQHF. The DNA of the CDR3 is TGTGCCAGCTCAGACAGGTATAGCAATCAGCCCCAGCATTTT.

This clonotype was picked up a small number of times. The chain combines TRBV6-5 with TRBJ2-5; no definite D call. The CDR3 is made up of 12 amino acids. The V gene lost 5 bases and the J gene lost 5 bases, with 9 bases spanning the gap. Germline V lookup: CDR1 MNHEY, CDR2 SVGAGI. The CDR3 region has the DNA TGTGCCAGCAGTAGGGTGGGGGAGACCCAGTACTTC. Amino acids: CASSRVGETQYF.

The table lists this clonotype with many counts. CDR3 residues: CSVSGTGGLAKNIQYF. The DNA of the CDR3 is TGCAGTGTCTCCGGGACAGGGGGCCTAGCCAAAAACATTCAGTACTTC. The chain has TRBV20-1 and TRBJ2-4, with TRBD1 matching 12 bases. CDR3 length: 16 residues. Trimming took 7 bases from V and 0 from J; bases not matched to a gene: 7. The germline gives CDR1 DFQATT, CDR2 SNEGSKA (reference sequence).

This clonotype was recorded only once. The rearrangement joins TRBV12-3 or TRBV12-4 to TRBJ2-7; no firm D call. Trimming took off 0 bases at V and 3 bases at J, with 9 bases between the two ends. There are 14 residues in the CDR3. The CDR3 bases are TGTGCCAGCAGTTTAGCGCTGTCTAACTACGAGCAGTACTTC. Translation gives CASSLALSNYEQYF.

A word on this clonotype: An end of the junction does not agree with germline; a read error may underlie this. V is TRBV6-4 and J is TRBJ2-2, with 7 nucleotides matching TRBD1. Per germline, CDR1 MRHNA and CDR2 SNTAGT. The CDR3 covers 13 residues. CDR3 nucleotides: TGTGCCAGCCGAGGACAGGCTATCGGGGAGCCGTTTTTT. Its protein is CASRGQAIGEPFF.

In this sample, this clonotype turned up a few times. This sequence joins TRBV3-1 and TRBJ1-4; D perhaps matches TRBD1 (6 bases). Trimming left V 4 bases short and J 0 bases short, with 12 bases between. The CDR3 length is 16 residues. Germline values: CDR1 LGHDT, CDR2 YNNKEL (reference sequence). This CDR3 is CASSPQGQSTNEKLFF. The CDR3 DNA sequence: TGTGCCAGCAGCCCCCAGGGGCAGTCAACTAATGAAAAACTGTTTTTT.

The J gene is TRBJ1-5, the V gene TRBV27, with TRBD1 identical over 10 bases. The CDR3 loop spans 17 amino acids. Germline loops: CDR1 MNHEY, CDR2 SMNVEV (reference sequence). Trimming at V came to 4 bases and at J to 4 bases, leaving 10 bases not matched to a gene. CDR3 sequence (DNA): TGTGCCAGCAGTTCTGTCCCGGGACAGGGGCCGAATCAGCCCCAGCATTTT. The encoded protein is CASSSVPGQGPNQPQHF.

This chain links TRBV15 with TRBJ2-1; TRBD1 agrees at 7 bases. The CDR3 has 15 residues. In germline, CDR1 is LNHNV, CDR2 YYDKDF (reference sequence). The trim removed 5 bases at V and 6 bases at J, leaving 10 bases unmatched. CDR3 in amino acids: CATSEVNRGFNEQFF. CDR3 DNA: TGTGCCACCAGCGAGGTAAACAGGGGATTCAATGAGCAGTTCTTC. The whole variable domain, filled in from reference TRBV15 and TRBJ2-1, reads DAMVIQNPRYQVTQFGKPVTLSCSQTLNHNVMYWYQQKSSQAPKLLFHYYDKDFNNEADTPDNFQSRRPNTSFCFLDIRSPGLGDTAMYLCATSEVNRGFNEQFFGPGTRLTVL.

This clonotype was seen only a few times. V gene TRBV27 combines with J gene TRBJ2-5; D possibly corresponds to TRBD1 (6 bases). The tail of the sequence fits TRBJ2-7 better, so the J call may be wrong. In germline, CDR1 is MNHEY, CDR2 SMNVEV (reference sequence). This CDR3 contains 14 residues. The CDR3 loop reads CAPSCTGYRYEQYF. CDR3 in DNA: TGTGCCCCTTCGTGTACAGGGTATAGATACGAGCAGTACTTC.

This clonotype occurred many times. CDR3 sequence (DNA): TGCAGTGCTCAGGGACAGGTCTACGAGCAGTACTTC. Residues: CSAQGQVYEQYF. The chain uses TRBV20-1 and TRBJ2-7; 8 bases are a match to TRBD1. V gave up 5 bases and J gave up 3 bases; unmatched junction bases: 3. In germline, CDR1 is DFQATT, CDR2 SNEGSKA (reference sequence). CDR3 length equals 12 residues.

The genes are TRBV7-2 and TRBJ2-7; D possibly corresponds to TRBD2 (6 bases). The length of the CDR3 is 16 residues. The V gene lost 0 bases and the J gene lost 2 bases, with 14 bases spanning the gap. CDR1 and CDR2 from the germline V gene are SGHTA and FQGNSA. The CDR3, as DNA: TGTGCCAGCAGCTTAGCCGGCCTAGCGACTACCTACGAGCAGTACTTC. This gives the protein CASSLAGLATTYEQYF.

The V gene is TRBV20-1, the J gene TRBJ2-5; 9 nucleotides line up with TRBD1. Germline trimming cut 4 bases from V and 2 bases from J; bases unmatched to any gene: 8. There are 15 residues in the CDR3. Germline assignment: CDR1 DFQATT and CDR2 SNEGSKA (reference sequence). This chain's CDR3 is CSAIPDRGRQETQYF. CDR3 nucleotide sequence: TGCAGTGCTATCCCGGACAGGGGTAGGCAAGAGACCCAGTACTTC.

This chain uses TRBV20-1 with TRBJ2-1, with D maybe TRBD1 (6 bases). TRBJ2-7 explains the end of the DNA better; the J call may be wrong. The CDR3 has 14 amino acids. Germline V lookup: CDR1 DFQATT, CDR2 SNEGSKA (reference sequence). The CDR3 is CSARGQGLIYEQYF. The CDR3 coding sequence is TGCAGTGCTAGAGGGCAGGGGCTCATCTACGAGCAGTACTTC.